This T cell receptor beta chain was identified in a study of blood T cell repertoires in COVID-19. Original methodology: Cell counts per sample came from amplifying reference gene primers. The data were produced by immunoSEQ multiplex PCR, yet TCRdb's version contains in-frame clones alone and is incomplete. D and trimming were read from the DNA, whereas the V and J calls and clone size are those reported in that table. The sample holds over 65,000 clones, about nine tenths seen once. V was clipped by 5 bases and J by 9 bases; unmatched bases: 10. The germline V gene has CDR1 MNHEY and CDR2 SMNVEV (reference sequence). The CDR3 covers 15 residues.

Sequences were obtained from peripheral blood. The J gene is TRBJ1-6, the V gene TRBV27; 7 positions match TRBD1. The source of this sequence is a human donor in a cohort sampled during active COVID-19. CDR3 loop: CASSVQPGQSSPLHF. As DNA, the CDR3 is TGTGCCAGCAGTGTCCAGCCGGGACAGTCTTCACCCCTCCACTTT.